This TCR beta chain was obtained from a study of blood T cell repertoires in COVID-19. Across the study: The origin of the acute and convalescent COVID-19 samples was the United States, Italy and Spain. From T cells, B-cell-depleted T cells, or PBMCs came the material, which was cDNA or gDNA.

The CDR3 is made up of 15 amino acids. The V end lost 4 bases, the J end lost 8 bases, and 18 bases lay between the germline ends. Germline values: CDR1 SGHNT, CDR2 YYREEE (reference sequence). Per the study methods: It was from reference gene primer amplification that nucleated cell counts were estimated. TCRdb keeps only in-frame clones here, not all; method: immunoSEQ multiplex PCR. That table supplies the V and J calls and clone size; D and trimming were determined from the DNA. The repertoire has 210,000 or so clones, around 88% of them found once; the top ten carry roughly 2.9%. This sequence joins TRBV5-4 and TRBJ1-4; a possible D gene is TRBD1 (5 bases). This sequence was found in a middle-aged man with active or convalescent COVID-19. Sequencing used peripheral blood. The CDR3 nucleotides read TGTGCCAGCAGCCCACAAGGACGGGAGGGGGAAAAACTGTTTTTT. It is translated as CASSPQGREGEKLFF.